Described below is a single TCR beta chain sequence and its context. The record originates from a study of blood T cell repertoires in COVID-19. Background on the study: T cells, B-cell-depleted T cells, or PBMCs provided the cDNA or gDNA that served as material.

The ends lost 7 bases at V and 2 bases at J; junction bases unmatched: 10. Germline CDR1 reads SNHLY; CDR2 reads FYNNEI. The CDR3 totals 18 residues. Sequenced by immunoSEQ multiplex PCR; TCRdb stores in-frame clones only, minus some. This repertoire shows fewer than 150,000 clones, 75% to 90% found once; its top ten account for roughly 4.5%. The clonotype was recovered from a human donor in a cohort sampled during active COVID-19. The sample was peripheral blood. The chain uses TRBV2 and TRBJ2-5; 16 positions match TRBD2. The CDR3: CASKSLGLAGGPQETQYF. In DNA form, the CDR3 reads TGTGCCAGCAAAAGTCTGGGACTAGCGGGAGGGCCGCAAGAGACCCAGTACTTC.